This TCR beta chain is from a study of shared clonotypes between healthy human individuals. The overall study: The cohort comprised a couple of women and a few men. Their ages spanned 18 to 49 years.

V lost 6 bases and J lost 1; bases outside the gene matches: 9. This CDR3 is built from 17 residues. Germline V gene lookup returns CDR1 MDHEN and CDR2 SYDVKM. The sequenced material, unsorted PBMC DNA, was run on ten immunoSEQ deep assay plates. Generated by immunoSEQ multiplex PCR, the TCRdb table keeps only in-frame clones and is missing some. The sample has 400,000 to 500,000 clones, 75% to 85% seen once. The chain uses TRBV28 and TRBJ2-5, with 12 bases fitting TRBD1. The TCR comes from a woman aged 35 to 49 in good health. Some clones in this sample may be carry-over from other donors' samples. The sample was PBMCs. The CDR3 nucleotides are TGTGCCAGCAGGGGGATAGGGGACAGGGGGCCCCAAGAGACCCAGTACTTC. This encodes CASRGIGDRGPQETQYF.